This T cell receptor (beta chain) appears in the sequencing data of a study of low-dose radiotherapy and immunotherapy resistance in tumors. As for the study in general: Cohort 2 received 1 Gy per fraction every two weeks, totaling 13 Gy over 26 weeks. Aspirin 300 mg, taken orally and daily, was given to patients for four cycles from cycle 1 day 1.

TRAV- and TRBV-specific primers were used for first-strand cDNA, which covered alpha and beta chains. A roughly 22-cycle PCR with a constant-region primer and V-primer adapter amplified TCRs. From the reads, TCRdb called clonotypes with MiXCR, one entry per CDR3 protein. Among approximately 84,000 distinct CDR3 sequences listed, around 17% were seen once. Noted time point: after trial treatment. Treatment indicated: LDRT plus nivolumab, ipilimumab, low-dose cyclophosphamide and aspirin (RACIN trial). Each patient who was eligible had an advanced solid tumor with no tumor-infiltrating lymphocytes. This clonotype was recorded many times. CDR3 length: 11 amino acids. Germline V lookup: CDR1 SQVTM, CDR2 ANQGSEA. V was clipped by 4 bases and J by 7 bases; unmatched bases: 3.

Sequences were derived from PBMCs, sampled after low-dose radiotherapy plus immunotherapy. The TCR comes from a male donor with prostate cancer. The chain carries TRBV29-1 and TRBJ2-7; 8 bases fit TRBD2. The CDR3 coding sequence is TGCAGCGTTGGGACTAGCCGGGAGCAGTACTTC. Its translation: CSVGTSREQYF.